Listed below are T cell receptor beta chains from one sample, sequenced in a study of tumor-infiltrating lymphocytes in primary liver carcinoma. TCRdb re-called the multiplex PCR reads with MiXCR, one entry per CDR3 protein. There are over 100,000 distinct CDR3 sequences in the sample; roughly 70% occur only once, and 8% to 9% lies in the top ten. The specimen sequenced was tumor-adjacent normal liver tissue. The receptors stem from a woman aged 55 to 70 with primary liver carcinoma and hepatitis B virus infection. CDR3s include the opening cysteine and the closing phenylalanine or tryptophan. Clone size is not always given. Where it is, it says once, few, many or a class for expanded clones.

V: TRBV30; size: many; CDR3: CACSDSTDTQYF
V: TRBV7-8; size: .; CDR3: CASSSRTRGDQPQNF
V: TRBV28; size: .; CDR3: CACSSPQGGSNEKLFF
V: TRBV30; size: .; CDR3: CASGGELYYEQYF
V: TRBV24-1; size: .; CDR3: CATSGGARQETQYF
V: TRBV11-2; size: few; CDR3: CTSSLDTGVGAFF
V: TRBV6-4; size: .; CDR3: CASSDVPGGSTDTQYF
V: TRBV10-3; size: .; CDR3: CAMRGAGTNTGELFF
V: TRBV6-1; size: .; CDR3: CASSEEASGRNSTKNIQYF
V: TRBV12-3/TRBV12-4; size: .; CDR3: CASIAAGGGLTEAFF